This T cell receptor beta chain was profiled in a study of shared clonotypes between healthy human individuals. Whole-study results and caveats: When naive CD4 clonotypes were compared across a few donors, about 4.8% were shared.

Remarks on this clone: Antigen unknown.

The CDR3 length is 18 residues. Trimming at V came to 4 bases and at J to 0 bases, leaving 11 bases not matched to a gene. Germline V gene sequence: CDR1 LNHNV, CDR2 YYDKDF (reference sequence). The sorted-subset replicate PCRs were given approximately 190 ng DNA, which is approximately 30,000 T cell genomes. TCRdb's copy holds only in-frame clones and misses some; the assay was immunoSEQ multiplex PCR. The sample holds some 89,000 clones, roughly two thirds seen once. The receptor was derived from a man younger than 40 in good health. This chain connects TRBV15 to TRBJ1-5; 8 bases match TRBD1. Sequencing used memory CD8+ T cells sorted from blood. The sample's subset: CD45RO+ cells pooled with CCR7-negative TemRA cells. Written as DNA, the CDR3 is TGTGCCACCAGCAAAACCGGGACAGGCGATTATAGCAATCAGCCCCAGCATTTT. Translating it yields CATSKTGTGDYSNQPQHF. Combining the CDR3 with reference TRBV15 and TRBJ1-5 gives the whole variable domain DAMVIQNPRYQVTQFGKPVTLSCSQTLNHNVMYWYQQKSSQAPKLLFHYYDKDFNNEADTPDNFQSRRPNTSFCFLDIRSPGLGDTAMYLCATSKTGTGDYSNQPQHFGDGTRLSIL.